The 18 T cell receptor beta chains given below trace back to one sample, sequenced in a study of hypomethylating agent response in myelodysplastic syndrome. TCRdb keeps only in-frame clones here, not all; method: immunoSEQ multiplex PCR. The table has over 950 clones, roughly 80% seen once. Sequencing used bone marrow, obtained before or after starting hypomethylating agent treatment for myelodysplastic syndrome (not recorded which). Source of these receptors: a human donor with myelodysplastic syndrome.

This clone came up once. The chain recombines TRBV10-3 with TRBJ2-1; D could derive from TRBD1 or TRBD2 (5 bases each). The CDR3 runs to 12 residues. The V and J ends lost 7 bases and 10 bases respectively, with 14 bases between them. Per the germline V gene, CDR1 is ENHRY and CDR2 is SYGVKD. DNA of the CDR3: TGTGCCATCAAGGGGAGTAGACAGGAGCAGTTCTTC. It codes for CAIKGSRQEQFF.

The chain uses TRBV7-8 and TRBJ2-7; TRBD2 aligns across 11 bases. In germline, CDR1 is SGHVS, CDR2 FQNEAQ. Trimming took 4 bases from V and 4 from J; bases not matched to a gene: 9. There are 16 residues in the CDR3. Written as DNA, the CDR3 is TGTGCCAGCAGCTCCGACCTAGCGGGAGGTAATTACGAGCAGTACTTC. Its translation is CASSSDLAGGNYEQYF. The full variable domain, in which reference TRBV7-8 and TRBJ2-7 provide the parts outside the CDR3, is GAGVSQSPRYKVAKRGQDVALRCDPISGHVSLFWYQQALGQGPEFLTYFQNEAQLDKSGLPSDRFFAERPEGSVSTLKIQRTQQEDSAVYLCASSSDLAGGNYEQYFGPGTRLTVT.

V gene TRBV19 combines with J gene TRBJ2-7; D may correspond to TRBD1 or TRBD2 (6 bases each). The length of the CDR3 is 14 residues. V lost 4 bases and J 2 bases, leaving 12 bases between the germline ends. The V gene's germline CDR1 is LNHDA and CDR2 SQIVND (reference sequence). The CDR3 DNA reads as TGTGCCAGTAGTAAGGGGGGACATACCTACGAGCAGTACTTC. It yields the protein CASSKGGHTYEQYF.

The genes are TRBV6-5 and TRBJ1-6, with 10 bases lining up with TRBD1. CDR1 and CDR2 from the germline V gene are MNHEY and SVGAGI. V was pared by 6 bases and J by 9 bases, with 8 bases of the junction left unmatched. CDR3 length equals 15 residues. CDR3 region: CASSPTGQGVSPLHF. The CDR3 DNA reads as TGTGCCAGCAGCCCCACTGGACAGGGGGTTTCACCCCTCCACTTT.

This clone was seen a handful of times. This sequence joins TRBV19 and TRBJ1-6, with D perhaps TRBD1 (5 bases). Trimming took 5 bases from V and 5 from J, leaving 10 bases between them. Germline CDR1 LNHDA, CDR2 SQIVND (reference sequence). CDR3 length equals 14 residues. The CDR3 protein is CASSGQGDNSPLHF. As DNA, the CDR3 is TGTGCCAGTAGTGGGCAGGGCGATAATTCACCCCTCCACTTT.

This clone is a singleton in its sample. The chain joins TRBV10-3 to TRBJ1-3; D not resolved. CDR3 size: 16 residues. Germline V gene data show CDR1 as ENHRY and CDR2 as SYGVKD. Deletions cut 0 bases from V and 0 bases from J, with 9 bases between. In nucleotides, the CDR3 is TGTGCCATCAGTGAGTCGGTAGCACCCTCTGGAAACACCATATATTTT. It translates to CAISESVAPSGNTIYF.

This chain uses TRBV6-1 with TRBJ2-1; maybe TRBD1 (6 bases). Germline V gives CDR1 MNHNS, CDR2 SASEGT. The CDR3 totals 14 residues. Trimming pared 1 base from V and 6 bases from J, leaving 10 bases between. The CDR3 nucleotides are TGTGCCAGCAGTGAAGGCCTCAGGGGCAATGAGCAGTTCTTC. This codes for CASSEGLRGNEQFF.

The chain uses TRBV7-9 and TRBJ2-6; tentatively, D is TRBD1 (5 bases). Germline CDR1 is SEHNR and CDR2 is FQNEAQ (reference sequence). The CDR3 runs 17 residues. V was clipped by 7 bases and J by 0 bases, with 16 bases between them. The CDR3 sequence is CASTPRDWNSGANVLTF. The CDR3 DNA is TGTGCCAGCACCCCCAGGGATTGGAACTCTGGGGCCAACGTCCTGACTTTC.

This sequence joins TRBV6-5 and TRBJ1-3; no reliable D call. CDR1 is MNHEY, CDR2 SVGAGI, per germline. CDR3 length: 15 residues. V lost 2 bases and J 0 bases, leaving 8 bases between the germline ends. CDR3 amino acids: CASSYARNSGNTIYF. DNA for the CDR3: TGTGCCAGCAGTTACGCCAGAAACTCTGGAAACACCATATATTTT.

V gene TRBV9 combines with J gene TRBJ2-5, with a weak D call TRBD2 (6 bases). Gene TRBJ2-7 matches the end of the DNA better, so the J call may be wrong. Germline CDR1 and CDR2: SGDLS and YYNGEE. The CDR3 is 14 residues long. The CDR3: CASSVVGSSYEQYF. CDR3 DNA sequence: TGTGCCAGCAGCGTAGTCGGGAGCTCCTACGAGCAGTACTTC.

J is TRBJ2-7 and V is TRBV5-1, with TRBD1 as a possible D gene (7 bases). Germline CDR1 SGHRS, CDR2 YFSETQ. V was clipped by 0 bases and J by 6 bases, with 16 bases between them. This CDR3 contains 15 residues. The CDR3: CASSLGQGGLSEQYF. For the CDR3, the DNA is TGCGCCAGCAGCTTGGGGCAGGGGGGCCTCAGCGAGCAGTACTTC.

The chain has TRBV18 and TRBJ1-6; 9 bases are shared with TRBD1. Germline CDR1 is KGHSH and CDR2 is LQKENI. This CDR3 is 17 amino acids long. Trimming removed 6 bases from V and 6 bases from J; junction bases left unmatched: 12. The CDR3 bases are TGTGCCAGCTCTCCCGCAGCCGGGACAGGGTTTAATTCACCCCTCCACTTT. Protein product: CASSPAAGTGFNSPLHF.

This clone appeared a single time. The rearrangement uses TRBV4-1 and TRBJ1-4; D not resolved. In germline, CDR1 is MGHRA, CDR2 YSYEKL. Trimming stripped 2 bases from V and 3 bases from J, with 1 base between. The CDR3 loop spans 12 amino acids. Written as DNA, the CDR3 is TGCGCCAGCAGCCAACCTAATGAAAAACTGTTTTTT. Its protein product is CASSQPNEKLFF.

The chain links TRBV28 to TRBJ2-1; unclear D gene. This CDR3 contains 12 residues. Germline V lookup: CDR1 MDHEN, CDR2 SYDVKM. Deletions cut 5 bases from V and 6 bases from J, with 8 bases between. The CDR3 sequence is CASSPGANEQFF. The CDR3 DNA sequence: TGTGCCAGCAGTCCCGGCGCCAATGAGCAGTTCTTC.

The chain joins TRBV30 to TRBJ1-6; TRBD1 is a possible D gene (5 bases). V gave up 4 bases and J gave up 7 bases, with 11 bases separating them. Per the germline V gene, CDR1 is GTSNPN and CDR2 is SVGIG (reference sequence). This CDR3 is 13 amino acids long. The DNA of the CDR3 is TGTGCCTGGAACAAACGGGGCAATTCACCCCTCCACTTT. Translated, it gives CAWNKRGNSPLHF.

V gene TRBV11-2 combines with J gene TRBJ1-2, with 7 bases matching TRBD1. The CDR3 contains 13 residues. The germline CDR1 and CDR2 sequences are SGHAT and FQNNGV. Losses at the gene ends were 6 bases for V and 5 bases for J; bases not matched to a gene: 6. Here the CDR3 DNA reads TGTGCCAGCAGTCTTACAGGGGATTATGGCTACACCTTC. Amino acid sequence: CASSLTGDYGYTF.

This rearrangement joins TRBV7-2 to TRBJ2-1; D may correspond to TRBD1 or TRBD2 (5 bases each). The length of the CDR3 is 14 residues. In germline, CDR1 is SGHTA, CDR2 FQGNSA. V was cut by 4 bases and J by 7 bases, with 14 bases left in between. The CDR3 DNA sequence: TGTGCCAGCAGCTCTACCGGGACCTCGAATGAGCAGTTCTTC. It is translated as CASSSTGTSNEQFF.

This clone was counted between two and nine times. The chain has TRBV19 and TRBJ1-2, with 10 bases fitting TRBD1. The CDR3 sequence is 13 residues long. Germline CDR1 reads LNHDA; CDR2 reads SQIVND (reference sequence). J gave up 3 bases and V 8 bases, and 3 bases lay outside the gene matches. The CDR3, as DNA: TGTGCCAGTCGGGGACAGGGGCACTATGGCTACACCTTC. Protein: CASRGQGHYGYTF.